This T cell receptor beta chain was captured by sequencing in a study of T cells in Graves' hyperthyroidism and ophthalmopathy (dated by TCRdb to the late 2010s). About the full investigation: Peripheral blood samples were taken at initial diagnosis, before any treatment was given. To identify TCR V-J signatures that set the groups apart, the researchers used a discovery cohort of 100 patients, made up of fewer than 50 with Graves' ophthalmopathy and 57 with stable Graves' hyperthyroidism. An independent validation cohort of about 19 hyperthyroidism patients and 17 patients who later progressed to ophthalmopathy tested prospective prediction of ophthalmopathy. For training and testing, the 100 or so patients in the discovery cohort were randomly divided in a 7:3 ratio. In more than 5 Graves' hyperthyroidism patients, the study also compared T-cell repertoires from thyroid tissue with T-cell repertoires from blood. Once sampling was done, hyperthyroidism patients were given methimazole at a starting dose of 30 mg daily, whereas ophthalmopathy patients were given high-dose intravenous methylprednisolone. The paper describes TCR Vbeta CDR3 sequencing of roughly 130 peripheral blood samples, made up of 43 ophthalmopathy patients, roughly 72 hyperthyroidism patients and 17 progressor patients. General conclusions and limits of the study: In validation, the model predicted progression to ophthalmopathy a median of roughly 6.5 months before onset, with 70% to 71% sensitivity and roughly 73% specificity. Ophthalmopathy was separated from stable hyperthyroidism by a 13 V-J signature model, with approximately 86% sensitivity and 81% to 82% specificity obtained in cross-validation and 80%/75% obtained in testing. Blood samples also contained most of the expanded thyroid clonotypes (frequency above 0.001), which suggests that blood repertoires may reflect thyroid immune responses. No statistical method was used to set the sample size in advance, and investigators knew the group allocation.

A patient counted as having stable Graves' hyperthyroidism if no progression to ophthalmopathy occurred over 18 months of follow-up. The hyperthyroidism patients were between 18 and 65 years old and newly diagnosed, with a disease duration of less than 2 months. Patients with uncontrolled infections, other autoimmune diseases, pregnancy or lactation were excluded. Diagnoses were based on clinical symptoms, serum thyroxine and TRAb, thyroid ultrasound and orbital computed tomography. Ficoll-Paque density gradient centrifugation was used to isolate PBMCs from 10 ml of fresh peripheral blood. Total RNA was extracted using Trizol reagent, and RNA quality was assessed on an Agilent 2100 Bioanalyzer. This clonotype was seen repeatedly, ten times or more. The specificity of this receptor is unknown. One base away there is no much larger clone; base qualities are not given. Counted from cysteine to phenylalanine, this CDR3 has 15 amino acids. The CDR3 DNA has 45 bases and is translated from base 1. The V end loses 6 bases and the J end loses 2 bases, and a stretch of 16 bases separates them. CDR1 SNHLY and CDR2 FYNNEI are derived from the germline V gene.

The TCR beta CDR3 regions were amplified from the RNA transcripts. For the first round of RT-PCR on the TCR CDR3, the HTBI primer set was used together with the Qiagen OneStep RT-PCR kit. A second multiplex PCR round built the libraries, followed by size selection and purification. Libraries were sequenced paired-end with 100 bp reads on an Illumina HiSeq2000. The paper's processing steps were these. SOAPnuke was used to process the raw data, removing reads that contained adapters or uncalled bases, had a mean Phred below 15, or lacked an exact match to the constant primer or identifier. High-quality paired reads were merged with COPE v1.2.5, and unique nucleotide sequences were defined as clonotypes. MiTCR v1.1 was used to align clonotypes to the IMGT TRBV, TRBD and TRBJ reference segments. Only V-J combinations with frequency above 0.0001, covering 99% to 99.2% of repertoires, were analysed. A TCS score was defined as the ratio between F50 (clonal expansion) and ExV (chaos), using BLOSUM62-based TCRdist between CDR3 peptides within each V-J. Welch's t-statistics and random forest reduced several hundred V-J features to 13, which were used in a naive Bayes classifier (R e1071). Clones were called with MiXCR by TCRdb after fastp trimmed the public reads at Q25, and only in-frame beta chains were retained. Rows are combined by CDR3 protein, so each entry shows the most common genes and DNA. The V and J calls were determined by TCRdb, not by the authors. Across this sample there are 350,000 to 400,000 distinct CDR3 sequences, with roughly 19% seen only once. The leading ten clones occupy around 3.4% of the sample.

This receptor chain uses TRBV2 and TRBJ1-1, with an unclear D gene assignment. This receptor was obtained from a woman between 18 and 29 years old with Graves' hyperthyroidism. Source material: blood. Read as DNA, the sequence is TGTGCCAGCAGACCCTACCCCGAAGGAAACACTGAAGCTTTCTTT. This codes for CASRPYPEGNTEAFF. The variable domain in full, with residues beyond the CDR3 obtained from the reference TRBV2 and TRBJ1-1 genes, is EPEVTQTPSHQVTQMGQEVILRCVPISNHLYFYWYRQILGQKVEFLVSFYNNEISEKSEIFDDQFSVERPDGSNFTLKIRSTKLEDSAMYFCASRPYPEGNTEAFFGQGTRLTVV.